Listed below are T cell receptor beta chains from one sample, sequenced in a study of T cell responses to AZD1222 COVID-19 vaccine. TCRdb keeps only in-frame clones here, not all; method: immunoSEQ multiplex PCR. The table includes roughly 150,000 clones, 85% to 95% detected once. The source was peripheral blood, collected on day 0 of AZD1222 vaccination. These receptors came from an adult in good health. Each CDR3 is given with its conserved first and last residue. A D gene is named only where the DNA matches it firmly. Clone size is shown for a subset of rows, as once, few, many or a class of expanded clone.

j_call d_call v_call clone_size cdr3_nt cdr3_aa
TRBJ2-2 - TRBV27 - TGTGCCAGCAGTTTAAGGGCGTACACCGGGGAGCTGTTTTTT CASSLRAYTGELFF
TRBJ2-2 - TRBV15 - TGTGCCACCAGCCAAAACGACTGGAACACCGGGGAGCTGTTTTTT CATSQNDWNTGELFF
TRBJ1-3 TRBD1 TRBV6-5 - TGTGCCAGCACTGGACAGGAAGGAAACACCATATATTTT CASTGQEGNTIYF
TRBJ2-3 TRBD2 TRBV24-1 - TGTGCCACCAGTGATAGCGGGGGGCCGGCAGATACGCAGTATTTT CATSDSGGPADTQYF
TRBJ1-6 TRBD1 TRBV7-9 - TGTGCCAGCAGCCTTGGACAGGCTTATAATTCACCCCTCCACTTT CASSLGQAYNSPLHF
TRBJ2-7 - TRBV28 - TGTGCCAGCAGTTTCTACCGGGTCAGGGCCCTCGAGCAGTACTTC CASSFYRVRALEQYF
TRBJ2-3 TRBD2 TRBV5-6 - TGTGCCAGCAACCCGAGCTTCGGATTCTGGGGACTACGCACAGATACGCAGTATTTT CASNPSFGFWGLRTDTQYF
TRBJ2-3 - TRBV6-5 - TGTGCCAGCAGTTCCCTACGGTTGCAAGATACGCAGTATTTT CASSSLRLQDTQYF
TRBJ1-4 - TRBV5-1 - TGCGCCAGCAGCTTGAACGGGGAGGGTGAAAAACTGTTTTTT CASSLNGEGEKLFF
TRBJ1-2 - TRBV5-8 once TGTGCCAGCAGCTCGTGGGGGCGGGTCTATGGCTACACCTTC CASSSWGRVYGYTF
TRBJ1-2 TRBD1 TRBV18 - TGTGCCAGCTCACCTCCCGGGACAGGGGGCTATAACTATGGCTACACCTTC CASSPPGTGGYNYGYTF
TRBJ2-1 - TRBV7-8 - TGTGCCAGCAGCTTTCTCACGGGCAATGAGCAGTTCTTC CASSFLTGNEQFF
TRBJ2-7 - TRBV15 - TGTGCCACCAGCAGAGATTCTCCGGGGATTGGCTACGAGCAGTACTTC CATSRDSPGIGYEQYF
TRBJ1-1 - TRBV10-3 - TGTGCCATCAAACCTGCGGTCATGAACACTGAAGCTTTCTTT CAIKPAVMNTEAFF
TRBJ2-7 - TRBV2 - TGTGCCAGCAGTGAGATAAGTGGGGTTTCCTACGAGCAGTACTTC CASSEISGVSYEQYF
TRBJ1-2 TRBD1 TRBV18 - TGTGCCAGCTCACCCTTGGAGGGACAGTCTAACTATGGCTACACCTTC CASSPLEGQSNYGYTF
TRBJ2-3 TRBD2 TRBV28 - TGTGCCAGCAGCAGCGGGGGACGGTCAGATACGCAGTATTTT CASSSGGRSDTQYF
TRBJ1-5 TRBD1 TRBV19 - TGTGCCAGTAGTACGTGGACAGGGCGGCGCAATCAGCCCCAGCATTTT CASSTWTGRRNQPQHF
TRBJ2-7 - TRBV9 - TGTGCCAGCAGCGTATTCGGGAGCTCCTACGAGCAGTACTTC CASSVFGSSYEQYF
TRBJ1-2 - TRBV18 - TGTGCCAGCCTTCCCAGGGCACAAGGGATCAACTATGGCTACACCTTC CASLPRAQGINYGYTF
TRBJ2-6 - TRBV24-1 - TGTGCCACCCAAGAATCTGGGGCCAACGTCCTGACTTTC CATQESGANVLTF
TRBJ1-2 - TRBV4-1 - TGCGCCAGCAGCCAAGATTCGCGGCTCTACACCTTC CASSQDSRLYTF
TRBJ1-1 - TRBV10-3 - TGTGCCATCAGTGAGCTTGGCGTGAACACTGAAGCTTTCTTT CAISELGVNTEAFF
TRBJ1-6 - TRBV4-1 once TGCGCCAGCCTCGGAGAGGACTATAATTCACCCCTCCACTTT CASLGEDYNSPLHF
TRBJ2-1 TRBD2 TRBV4-2 - TGTGCCAGCAGCCAAGGCCGCGGGGGACTATCATACAATGAGCAGTTCTTC CASSQGRGGLSYNEQFF
TRBJ2-3 - TRBV7-9 - TGTGCCAGCATCCCCTACTTGTTGCCAGATACGCAGTATTTT CASIPYLLPDTQYF
TRBJ1-1 - TRBV7-8 - TGTGCCAGCAGCTTAGCGGCGCTGATGAACACTGAAGCTTTCTTT CASSLAALMNTEAFF
TRBJ1-1 TRBD1 TRBV3-1/TRBV3-2 - TGTGCCAGCAGCGGGAGGCTGGACAGGAAGACTGAAGCTTTCTTT CASSGRLDRKTEAFF
TRBJ2-1 TRBD2 TRBV19 - TGTGCCAGTAGTATATCTTGGGGGGGTTACAATGAGCAGTTCTTC CASSISWGGYNEQFF
TRBJ2-4 - TRBV7-9 - TGTGCCAGCAGCGACAACCACTACAGGGAAAAAAACATTCAGTACTTC CASSDNHYREKNIQYF
TRBJ1-1 TRBD1 TRBV28 once TGTGCCAGCAGTTTTCGCGGACAGGCAGACACTGAAGCTTTCTTT CASSFRGQADTEAFF
TRBJ2-5 - TRBV3-1/TRBV3-2 - TGTGCCAGCAGCCAGGGTTTGAGGGGATCCGGACTCGAGACCCAGTACTTC CASSQGLRGSGLETQYF
TRBJ1-2 - TRBV7-2 - TGTGCCAGCAGCCCCAGGACAGATAACTATGGCTACACCTTC CASSPRTDNYGYTF
TRBJ1-2 - TRBV14 - TGTGCCAGCAGCCCCCTTACAACCTATGGCTACACCTTC CASSPLTTYGYTF
TRBJ1-3 - TRBV4-3 - TGCGCCAGCAGCCAAGATTCAGGAGTTTCTGGAAACACCATATATTTT CASSQDSGVSGNTIYF
TRBJ1-2 - TRBV4-1 - TGCGCCAGCAGCCTGGCGACAGCAGGGGTTGGCTATGGCTACACCTTC CASSLATAGVGYGYTF
TRBJ1-1 - TRBV7-3 - TGTGCCAGCAGCCCCGGGACACCGAACACTGAAGCTTTCTTT CASSPGTPNTEAFF
TRBJ1-6 - TRBV4-1 - TGCGCCAGCAGCCAAGATCGGAACTCCTATAATTCACCCCTCCACTTT CASSQDRNSYNSPLHF
TRBJ2-7 - TRBV6-2/TRBV6-3 - TGTGCCAGCAGCAACGCGTACGAGCAGTACTTC CASSNAYEQYF
TRBJ2-3 - TRBV5-1 - TGCGCCAGCAGCTCGATCCTCCGCGGGACAGCCCGATATACGCAGTATTTT CASSSILRGTARYTQYF
TRBJ1-5 - TRBV11-2 - TGTGCCAGCAGCACCGACGTTAATCAGCCCCAGCATTTT CASSTDVNQPQHF
TRBJ2-1 - TRBV13 once TGTGCCAGCAGCCCCCTAATTAACCCGGGAGAAGAGCAGTTCTTC CASSPLINPGEEQFF
TRBJ1-1 - TRBV5-1 - TGCGCCAGCAGCCCTTTCCCGGGACAGAACACTGAAGCTTTCTTT CASSPFPGQNTEAFF
TRBJ1-1 TRBD1 TRBV7-2 - TGTGCCAGCAGCTTAGAAAGGCCCTTCGGGGGACAGCCCGAAGCTTTCTTT CASSLERPFGGQPEAFF
TRBJ2-3 TRBD1 TRBV29-1 - TGCAGCGTTGAGGGACAGGGTCATCCAGATACGCAGTATTTT CSVEGQGHPDTQYF
TRBJ1-1 - TRBV2 few TGTGCCAGCAGTGAAGGTGGTGCAGACACTGAAGCTTTCTTT CASSEGGADTEAFF
TRBJ1-6 - TRBV29-1 - TGCAGCGTTGATGGTCGTAGAGGGGTTTATAATTCACCCCTCCACTTT CSVDGRRGVYNSPLHF
TRBJ1-5 - TRBV24-1 - TGTGCCACCAGTGGGGCGGTGAATCAGCCCCAGCATTTT CATSGAVNQPQHF
TRBJ1-4 - TRBV10-1 few TGCGCCAGCAGTGAGATTTCGGCAGGGCAAGGTGAAAAACTGTTTTTT CASSEISAGQGEKLFF
TRBJ1-1 - TRBV15 - TGTGCCACCAGCAGTAAACCGACAGGTCTCGTCACTGAAGCTTTCTTT CATSSKPTGLVTEAFF
TRBJ1-2 TRBD1 TRBV10-2 - TGCGCCAGCAGTGAGCAACAGGGGCACGGCTACACCTTC CASSEQQGHGYTF
TRBJ2-4 TRBD2 TRBV11-3 - TGTGCCAGCAGCATGAGCGGGGGGGCAGAAAACATTCAGTACTTC CASSMSGGAENIQYF
TRBJ1-2 TRBD1 TRBV7-9 - TGTGCCAGCAGCTTAGGCGTGGGACAGCACTATGGCTACACCTTC CASSLGVGQHYGYTF